This TCR beta chain was recovered during a study of cytomegalovirus exposure and HLA in healthy donors. Worth noting for this clone: No antigen is known for it.

A multiplex PCR was run with 60 Vbeta primers and 13 Jbeta primers. Repertoires were generated with immunoSEQ multiplex PCR, while TCRdb's copy carries only in-frame clones and drops some. The sample has around 130,000 clones, more than 80% seen once; the top ten hold 5.5% to 7%. Notes on the study in general: Among the sequence variants, a highly shared cluster was likely an artifact of sequencing. The Asian-associated ancestry cluster reportedly had fewer N-insertions than the approximately 670-donor mean in a later analysis. Relative to equally common others, HLA-associated TCR beta chains showed greater clonal expansion in a later analysis. Generally TCR sequences proved uncommon, though certain public TCRs appeared in numerous donors.

Germline V gene data show CDR1 as SNHLY and CDR2 as FYNNEI. This CDR3 is built from 15 residues. V dropped 2 bases and J dropped 2 bases, with 12 bases sitting between them. Sequenced input: PBMCs. The genes are TRBV2 and TRBJ2-5; perhaps TRBD1 as D (6 bases). The sequence came from a woman between 40 and 50 years old in good health and CMV-seropositive. CDR3 sequence (DNA): TGTGCCAGCAGTGAATTCAGGGGCCCACAAGAGACCCAGTACTTC. This gives the protein CASSEFRGPQETQYF. Supplemented by reference TRBV2 and TRBJ2-5, the full variable domain reads EPEVTQTPSHQVTQMGQEVILRCVPISNHLYFYWYRQILGQKVEFLVSFYNNEISEKSEIFDDQFSVERPDGSNFTLKIRSTKLEDSAMYFCASSEFRGPQETQYFGPGTRLLVL.